Sequencing of this T cell receptor beta chain was carried out in a study of post-analysis software for immune sequencing data (dated by TCRdb to between 2014 and 2017). Turning to the overall study: Disease courses on record covered relapsing-remitting, secondary progressive and progressive-relapsing multiple sclerosis, though some patients had no subtype annotation. The patient repertoires were compared against approximately twelve previously published healthy control repertoires obtained from donors aged roughly 6 to 26 years. A subset of samples was prepared in parallel using single-end sample barcoding, then pooled and co-amplified after Illumina adapter ligation.

The CDR3 sequence holds 16 residues, the cysteine and phenylalanine included. Of all the DNA, just the CDR3 is kept, 48 bases in frame from base 1. Taken from the germline V gene, the CDR1 and CDR2 loops are MRHNA and SNTAGT. Here V drops 2 bases and J drops 3 bases, and the junction holds 7 bases not matched to any gene. The library was generated by PCR. The listed sequencing device is Illumina HiSeq 2500. To reduce PCR and sequencing biases, unique molecular identifiers were built into the TCR beta cDNA libraries. Every 1 to 10 million input T cells yielded approximately 500,000 cDNA molecules, meaning each molecule approximated one T cell. The same protocol used for the earlier healthy control dataset was applied to prepare and sequence the patient libraries. Samples belonging to the same batch were prepared together, multiplexed and sequenced on a shared HiSeq lane. The paper's processing steps were these. Raw barcoded reads were processed with MIGEC, discarding single-read molecular identifier groups before consensus assembly and CDR3 extraction. Clonotype tables were post-analysed with VDJtools, and diversity was normalized by down-sampling all datasets to the smallest sample size. To correct batch-related cross-sample contamination, repertoire overlap clustering matched CDR3 amino acid sequences but not nucleotide sequences. The public reads were reanalyzed by TCRdb: fastp trimming at Q25, MiXCR alignment, in-frame beta chains only. Rows matching on CDR3 protein sequence are summarized as one entry with the most common DNA and genes. The V and J calls here are based on TCRdb, not the publication. This sample is represented by about 460,000 distinct CDR3 sequences; 45% of them were singletons. The ten biggest clones cover 9.5% to 13% of the sample.

What the study reported, not specific to this receptor: Compared with controls, multiple sclerosis patients had significantly lower normalized Chao1 diversity, a finding suggesting substantial peripheral T-cell clonal expansion. Direct clustering with F measure revealed strong co-clustering of samples prepared in the same batch, which led to a batch-effect correction. The multiple sclerosis patient group was slightly younger than the control group. Significantly higher frequencies in patients than in controls were found for several TRBV segments, including TRBV5-6, TRBV5-1 and TRBV20-1.

This clonotype has just a few counts. What this receptor recognizes is not known. One base away there is no much larger clone; base qualities are not given. To demonstrate the VDJtools post-analysis software, TCR beta repertoires were profiled from the peripheral blood of about 13 young patients with multiple sclerosis. Multiple sclerosis patients were children and adolescents aged about 6 to 16 years. This chain joins TRBV6-4 to TRBJ2-3; 8 bases in the middle match TRBD2. Source material: blood. This clonotype originated in a girl under 18 with multiple sclerosis. The CDR3 loop reads CASSDIVTSETDTQYF. The sequence in DNA is TGTGCCAGCAGTGACATCGTGACTAGCGAGACAGATACGCAGTATTTT.